The 18 T cell receptor beta chains below all came from one sample that was sequenced in a study of shared clonotypes between healthy human individuals. The protocol was immunoSEQ multiplex PCR, while the TCRdb copy is restricted to in-frame clones and leaves out a portion. The data contain about 2 million clones, roughly 94% of them singletons. The sample comprised naive CD4+ T cells sorted from blood. Subset of the sample: CD45RA+ positively selected. The receptors derive from a man aged 18 to 29 in good health.

This chain joins TRBV5-4 and TRBJ1-4; 8 bases line up with TRBD1. Trimming at V came to 4 bases and at J to 5 bases, leaving 7 bases not matched to a gene. The CDR3 length is 15 residues. Per germline, CDR1 SGHNT and CDR2 YYREEE (reference sequence). This chain's CDR3 is CASSGGQGTNEKLFF. The CDR3 nucleotides read TGTGCCAGCAGCGGAGGACAGGGTACGAATGAAAAACTGTTTTTT.

The J gene is TRBJ2-3, the V gene TRBV30; the D call may be TRBD1 or TRBD2 (5 bases each). The CDR3 loop spans 12 amino acids. Per the germline V gene, CDR1 is GTSNPN and CDR2 is SVGIG (reference sequence). The ends were cut back, 5 bases at V and 5 bases at J, with 11 bases in the middle. The CDR3 sequence: CAWEMGVDTQYF. CDR3 coding DNA: TGTGCCTGGGAGATGGGGGTAGATACGCAGTATTTT.

The genes are TRBV7-9 and TRBJ1-1; TRBD1 is a possible D gene (5 bases). The CDR3 consists of 15 residues. Deletions cut 5 bases from V and 8 bases from J, with 21 bases between. Germline V lookup: CDR1 SEHNR, CDR2 FQNEAQ (reference sequence). As DNA, the CDR3 is TGTGCCAGCAGCCATCGACAAGGGGCGCTGGTAGAAGCTTTCTTT. Encoded protein: CASSHRQGALVEAFF. The whole variable domain, remainder taken from reference TRBV7-9 and TRBJ1-1, is DTGVSQNPRHKITKRGQNVTFRCDPISEHNRLYWYRQTLGQGPEFLTYFQNEAQLEKSRLLSDRFSAERPKGSFSTLEIQRTEQGDSAMYLCASSHRQGALVEAFFGQGTRLTVV.

The J gene is TRBJ1-2, the V gene TRBV5-4, with D possibly matching TRBD1 (6 bases). The CDR3 is 16 amino acids. V was trimmed by 5 bases and J by 2 bases, leaving 19 bases between them. In germline, CDR1 is SGHNT, CDR2 YYREEE (reference sequence). In nucleotides, the CDR3 is TGTGCCAGCAGTAGCATTCTGCGGGGGGCCAACTATGGCTACACCTTC. It yields the protein CASSSILRGANYGYTF.

This chain links TRBV6-1 with TRBJ2-7, with D unclear. V shed 3 bases and J shed 4 bases, with 10 bases lying between them. The CDR3 is 13 residues long. In germline, CDR1 is MNHNS, CDR2 SASEGT. CDR3 sequence (DNA): TGTGCCAGCAGTGACTTTCTCCGATACGAGCAGTACTTC. This sequence encodes CASSDFLRYEQYF.

This chain connects TRBV2 to TRBJ1-5; TRBD1 might be the D (5 bases). Germline loops: CDR1 SNHLY, CDR2 FYNNEI. The CDR3 is made up of 15 amino acids. Deletions cut 7 bases from V and 0 bases from J, with 13 bases between. The CDR3 coding sequence is TGTGCCAGCACCCCACGGGACGCTAGCAATCAGCCCCAGCATTTT. Translating gives CASTPRDASNQPQHF.

Points on this clone: The DNA is omitted, as the CDR3 cannot be located on it reliably, and the CDR3 follows TCRdb's listing. This sequence joins TRBV6-6 and TRBJ2-5; the D call in the table, TRBD2, was not verified against the DNA. Germline CDR1 MNHNY, CDR2 SVGAGI (reference sequence). The CDR3 spans 14 residues, counting both ends. The CDR3 loop reads CASSYGTTFGAQYF.

CDR3 nucleotides: TGCGCCAGCAGCCCCGGACAGGGGGACACTGAAGCTTTCTTT. It specifies CASSPGQGDTEAFF. The V gene is TRBV5-1, the J gene TRBJ1-1; TRBD1 aligns across 10 bases. The CDR3 runs to 14 residues. Losses at the gene ends were 4 bases for V and 3 bases for J; bases not matched to a gene: 3. Per germline, CDR1 SGHRS and CDR2 YFSETQ.

This clone was counted a few times. The rearrangement links TRBV30 to TRBJ1-4, with D perhaps matching TRBD1 (6 bases). CDR1 is GTSNPN and CDR2 is SVGIG in the germline V gene (reference sequence). The CDR3 is made up of 14 amino acids. CDR3 in amino acids: CAMGGRSGSEKLFF. CDR3 nucleotide sequence: TGTGCTATGGGGGGGCGAAGCGGGAGTGAAAAACTGTTTTTT.

V and J are TRBV27 and TRBJ2-3; D remains unclear. Germline V gives CDR1 MNHEY, CDR2 SMNVEV (reference sequence). The CDR3 extends over 13 amino acids. Trimming removed 4 bases from V and 1 base from J, with 6 bases in between. The chain's CDR3 is CASSSSGTDTQYF. The CDR3 DNA reads as TGTGCCAGCAGTTCGAGCGGCACAGATACGCAGTATTTT.

The chain is built from TRBV18 and TRBJ1-5; D is unclear. The ends were cut back, 8 bases at V and 2 bases at J, with 19 bases in the middle. The CDR3 length is 16 residues. The germline V gene encodes CDR1 KGHSH and CDR2 LQKENI. In DNA form, the CDR3 reads TGTGCCAGCACCGTTGGTAGTTGGAAAGGCAATCAGCCCCAGCATTTT. This sequence encodes CASTVGSWKGNQPQHF.

The V call is TRBV7-2, the J call TRBJ2-7, with 7 bases matching TRBD2. Germline CDR1 and CDR2: SGHTA and FQGNSA. CDR3 length: 14 residues. Trimming took 6 bases from V and 0 from J; bases not matched to a gene: 5. The CDR3 DNA reads as TGTGCCAGCAGAGTAGCGGGTGGCTCCTACGAGCAGTACTTC. It codes for CASRVAGGSYEQYF.

The genes are TRBV14 and TRBJ2-2, with a possible D match to TRBD2 (5 bases). The V gene's germline CDR1 is SGHDN and CDR2 FVKESK. V was trimmed by 3 bases and J by 7 bases, leaving 18 bases between them. This CDR3 is built from 16 residues. The DNA of the CDR3 is TGTGCCAGCAGCCAGGGAGTCAGTGGGTACTTCGGGGAGCTGTTTTTT. Translating gives CASSQGVSGYFGELFF.

The chain is built from TRBV5-1 and TRBJ2-7, with D unclear. Germline V gives CDR1 SGHRS, CDR2 YFSETQ. Trimming stripped 0 bases from V and 5 bases from J, with 9 bases between. The CDR3 spans 13 residues. The CDR3 spells CASSLAVQHEQYF. The CDR3 DNA follows: TGCGCCAGCAGCTTGGCCGTACAACACGAGCAGTACTTC.

Concerning this clone itself: Since no conserved phenylalanine or tryptophan closes the CDR3, a read error is the likely cause. This chain uses TRBV7-9 with TRBJ1-6, with no clear D. V was shortened by 5 bases and J by 0 bases, with 17 bases between the two germline ends. The CDR3 has 18 residues. Looked up from germline, CDR1 is SEHNR and CDR2 is FQNEAQ (reference sequence). CDR3 coding DNA: TGTGCCAGCAGCCGAGTTGGCACCCCGAGCTCCTATAATTCACCCCTCCACTCT. Amino acid sequence: CASSRVGTPSSYNSPLHS.

The chain couples TRBV28 to TRBJ1-2; 8 nucleotides match TRBD1. The CDR3 has 11 residues. Germline V gene lookup returns CDR1 MDHEN and CDR2 SYDVKM. V dropped 8 bases and J dropped 4; count of bases not matched to a gene: 0. The CDR3, as DNA: TGTGCCAGCGGGACAGGCTATGGCTACACCTTC. Translation gives CASGTGYGYTF.

The chain carries TRBV11-2 and TRBJ1-2; D might be TRBD1 (6 bases). Germline lookup yields CDR1 SGHAT and CDR2 FQNNGV. The CDR3 spans 14 residues. V lost 3 bases and J lost 4, with 12 bases in between. The CDR3 region is CASSFPTGIYGYTF. The CDR3 DNA sequence: TGTGCCAGCAGCTTCCCCACAGGGATCTATGGCTACACCTTC.

The V call is TRBV9, the J call TRBJ2-7; 7 bases agree with TRBD1. The germline CDR1 and CDR2 sequences are SGDLS and YYNGEE. V lost 0 bases to trimming and J lost 10 bases; unmatched junction nucleotides: 7. The CDR3 covers 13 residues. CDR3 nucleotide sequence: TGTGCCAGCAGCGTAGAGGAAACAGGGGTTCAGTACTTC. Translated: CASSVEETGVQYF.